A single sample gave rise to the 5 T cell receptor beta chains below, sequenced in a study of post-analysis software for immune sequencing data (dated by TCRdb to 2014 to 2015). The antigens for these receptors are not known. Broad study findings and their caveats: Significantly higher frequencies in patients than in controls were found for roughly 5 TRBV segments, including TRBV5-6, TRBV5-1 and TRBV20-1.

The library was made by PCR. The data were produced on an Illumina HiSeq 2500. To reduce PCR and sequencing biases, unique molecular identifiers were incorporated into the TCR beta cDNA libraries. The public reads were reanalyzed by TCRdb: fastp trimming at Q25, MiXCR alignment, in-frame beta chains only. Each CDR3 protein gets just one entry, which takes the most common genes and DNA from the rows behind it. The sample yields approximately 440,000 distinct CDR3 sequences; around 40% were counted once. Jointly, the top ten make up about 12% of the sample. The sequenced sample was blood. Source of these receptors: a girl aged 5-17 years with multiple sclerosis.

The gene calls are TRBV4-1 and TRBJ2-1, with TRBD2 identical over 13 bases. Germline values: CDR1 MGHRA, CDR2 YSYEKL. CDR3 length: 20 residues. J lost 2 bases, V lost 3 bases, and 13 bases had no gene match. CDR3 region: CASSHSSGLAGKEAYNEQFF. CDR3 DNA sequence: TGCGCCAGCAGCCATTCGTCGGGACTAGCGGGAAAAGAGGCCTACAATGAGCAGTTCTTC.

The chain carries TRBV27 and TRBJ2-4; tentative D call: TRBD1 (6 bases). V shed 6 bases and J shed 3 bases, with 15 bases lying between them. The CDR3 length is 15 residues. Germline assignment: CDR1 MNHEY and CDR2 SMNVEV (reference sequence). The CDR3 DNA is TGTGCCAGCAGCCAGAGGGGGACGGTCAAAAACATTCAGTACTTC. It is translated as CASSQRGTVKNIQYF.

CDR3 coding DNA: TGTGCCAGCAGCCGAACAGCTACGGCAGATACGCAGTATTTT. It specifies CASSRTATADTQYF. The rearrangement uses TRBV6-2 or TRBV6-3 and TRBJ2-3; D gene unclear. There are 14 residues in the CDR3. V was pared by 6 bases and J by 4 bases, with 14 bases between. Per the germline V gene, CDR1 is MNHEY and CDR2 is SVGEGT.

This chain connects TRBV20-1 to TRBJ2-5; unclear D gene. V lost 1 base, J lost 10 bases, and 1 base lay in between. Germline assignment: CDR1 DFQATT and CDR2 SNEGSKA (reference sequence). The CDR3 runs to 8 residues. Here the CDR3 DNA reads TGCAGTGCTAGAGGCCAGTACTTC. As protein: CSARGQYF.

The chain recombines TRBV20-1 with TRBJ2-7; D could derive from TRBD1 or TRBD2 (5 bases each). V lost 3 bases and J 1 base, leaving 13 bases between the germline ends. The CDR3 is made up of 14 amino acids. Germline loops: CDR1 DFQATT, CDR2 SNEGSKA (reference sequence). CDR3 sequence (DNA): TGCAGTGCTAGTGACCGGGACGGGTCCTACGAGCAGTACTTC. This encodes CSASDRDGSYEQYF.